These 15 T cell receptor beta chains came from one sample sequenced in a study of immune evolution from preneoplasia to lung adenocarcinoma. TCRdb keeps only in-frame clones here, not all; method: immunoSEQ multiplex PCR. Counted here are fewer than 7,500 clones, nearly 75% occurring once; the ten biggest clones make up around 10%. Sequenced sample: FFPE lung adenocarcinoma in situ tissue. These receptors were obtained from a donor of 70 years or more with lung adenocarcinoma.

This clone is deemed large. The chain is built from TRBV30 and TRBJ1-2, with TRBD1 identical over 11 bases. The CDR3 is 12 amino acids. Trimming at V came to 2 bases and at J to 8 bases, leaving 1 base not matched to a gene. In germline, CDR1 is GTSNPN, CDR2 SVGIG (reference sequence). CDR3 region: CAWSRTGGGYTF. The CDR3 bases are TGTGCCTGGAGTCGGACAGGGGGCGGCTACACCTTC.

The CDR3 sequence: CASSSSDRGHEQFF. CDR3 in DNA: TGCGCCAGCAGCAGCTCTGACAGGGGTCATGAGCAGTTCTTC. The genes are TRBV10-2 and TRBJ2-1, with TRBD1 matching 8 bases. CDR1 and CDR2 from the germline V gene are WSHSY and SAAADI. This CDR3 has 14 residues. J was trimmed by 8 bases and V by 6 bases; bases with no gene match: 9.

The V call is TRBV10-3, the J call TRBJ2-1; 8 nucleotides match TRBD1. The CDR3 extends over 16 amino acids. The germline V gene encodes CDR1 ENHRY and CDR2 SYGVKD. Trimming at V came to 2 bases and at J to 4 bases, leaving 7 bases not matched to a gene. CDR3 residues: CAISEPLRQGYNEQFF. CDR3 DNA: TGTGCCATCAGTGAGCCCCTCCGACAGGGGTACAATGAGCAGTTCTTC.

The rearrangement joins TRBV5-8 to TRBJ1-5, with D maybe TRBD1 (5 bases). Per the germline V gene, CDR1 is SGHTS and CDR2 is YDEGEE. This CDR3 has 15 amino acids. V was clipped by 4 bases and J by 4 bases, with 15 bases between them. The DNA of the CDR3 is TGTGCCAGCAGCCCCGACAGTCTCCGGAATCAGCCCCAGCATTTT. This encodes CASSPDSLRNQPQHF. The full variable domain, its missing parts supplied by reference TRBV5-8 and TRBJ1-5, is EAGVTQSPTHLIKTRGQQATLRCSPISGHTSVYWYQQALGLGLQFLLWYDEGEERNRGNFPPRFSGRQFPNYSSELNVNALELEDSALYLCASSPDSLRNQPQHFGDGTRLSIL.

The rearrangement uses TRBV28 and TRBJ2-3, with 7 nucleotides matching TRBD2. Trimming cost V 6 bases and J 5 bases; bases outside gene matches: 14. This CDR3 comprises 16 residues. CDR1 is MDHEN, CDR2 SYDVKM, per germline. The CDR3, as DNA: TGTGCCAGCAGGACATTAGCGGGTTGGTTCGGAGATACGCAGTATTTT. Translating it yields CASRTLAGWFGDTQYF.

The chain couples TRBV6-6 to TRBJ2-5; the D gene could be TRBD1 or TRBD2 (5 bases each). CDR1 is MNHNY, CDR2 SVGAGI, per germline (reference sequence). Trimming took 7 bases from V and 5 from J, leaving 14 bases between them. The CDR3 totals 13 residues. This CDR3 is CASIRDLRETQYF. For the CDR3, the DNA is TGTGCCAGCATTCGGGACCTCCGGGAGACCCAGTACTTC.

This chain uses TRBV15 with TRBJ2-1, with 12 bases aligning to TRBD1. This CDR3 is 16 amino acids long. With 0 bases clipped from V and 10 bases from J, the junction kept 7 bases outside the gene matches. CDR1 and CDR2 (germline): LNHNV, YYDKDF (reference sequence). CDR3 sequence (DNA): TGTGCCACCAGCAGAGATAAGGGACAGGGGGCGCGGGAGCAGTTCTTC. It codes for CATSRDKGQGAREQFF.

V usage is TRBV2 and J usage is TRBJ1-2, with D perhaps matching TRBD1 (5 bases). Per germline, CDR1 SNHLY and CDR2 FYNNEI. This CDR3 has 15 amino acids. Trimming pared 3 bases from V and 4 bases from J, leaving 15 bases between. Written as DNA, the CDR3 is TGTGCCAGCAGTGAGGGGCAGGCCTTCGCCTATGGCTACACCTTC. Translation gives CASSEGQAFAYGYTF.

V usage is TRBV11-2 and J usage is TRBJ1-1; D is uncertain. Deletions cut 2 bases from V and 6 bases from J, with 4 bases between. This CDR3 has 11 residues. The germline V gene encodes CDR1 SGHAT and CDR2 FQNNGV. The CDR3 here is CASSLISEAFF. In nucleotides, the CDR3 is TGTGCCAGCAGCTTAATATCTGAAGCTTTCTTT.

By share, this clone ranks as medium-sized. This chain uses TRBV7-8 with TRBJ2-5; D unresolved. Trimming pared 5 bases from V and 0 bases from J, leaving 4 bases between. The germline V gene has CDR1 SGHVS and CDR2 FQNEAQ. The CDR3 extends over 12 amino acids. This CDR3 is CASSLNQETQYF. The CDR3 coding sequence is TGTGCCAGCAGCCTTAACCAAGAGACCCAGTACTTC.

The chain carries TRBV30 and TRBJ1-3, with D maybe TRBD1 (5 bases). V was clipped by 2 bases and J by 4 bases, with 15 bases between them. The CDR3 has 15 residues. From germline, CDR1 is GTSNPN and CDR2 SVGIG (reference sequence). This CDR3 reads CAWSTLSGPGNTIYF. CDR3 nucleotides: TGTGCCTGGAGTACCCTCTCAGGGCCCGGAAACACCATATATTTT.

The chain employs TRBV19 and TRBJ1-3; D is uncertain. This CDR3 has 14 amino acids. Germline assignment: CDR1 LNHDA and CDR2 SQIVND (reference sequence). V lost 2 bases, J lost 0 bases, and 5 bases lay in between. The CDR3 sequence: CASSINLSGNTIYF. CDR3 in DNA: TGTGCCAGTAGTATAAACCTCTCTGGAAACACCATATATTTT. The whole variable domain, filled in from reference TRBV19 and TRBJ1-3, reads DGGITQSPKYLFRKEGQNVTLSCEQNLNHDAMYWYRQDPGQGLRLIYYSQIVNDFQKGDIAEGYSVSREKKESFPLTVTSAQKNPTAFYLCASSINLSGNTIYFGEGSWLTVV.

The CDR3 loop is CASSDNRGDQPQHF. The CDR3 bases are TGCGCCAGCAGTGATAACAGGGGTGACCAGCCCCAGCATTTT. The chain employs TRBV10-1 and TRBJ1-5, with TRBD1 matching 7 bases. Germline V lookup: CDR1 WNHNN, CDR2 SYGVQD (reference sequence). The junction had 6 bases not matched to a gene; V was cut back by 3 bases and J by 7 bases. This CDR3 contains 14 residues.

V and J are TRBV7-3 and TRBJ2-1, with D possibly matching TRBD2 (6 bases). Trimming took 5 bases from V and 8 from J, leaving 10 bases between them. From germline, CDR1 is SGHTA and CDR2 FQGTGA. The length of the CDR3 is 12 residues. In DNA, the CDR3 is TGTGCCAGCAGCCCCGGGGGAGATGAGCAGTTCTTC. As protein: CASSPGGDEQFF.

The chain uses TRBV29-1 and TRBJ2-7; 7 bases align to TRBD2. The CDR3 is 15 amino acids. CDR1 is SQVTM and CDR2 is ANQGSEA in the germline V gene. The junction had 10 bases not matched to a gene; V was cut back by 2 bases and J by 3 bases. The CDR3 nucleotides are TGCAGCGTTGAATACCCAGGACTAGTAGGCTACGAGCAGTACTTC. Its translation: CSVEYPGLVGYEQYF.